The 11 T cell receptor beta chains given below trace back to one sample, sequenced in a study of follicular helper T cells after annual influenza vaccination. Documented time point: 2014-2015 season, pre-vaccination. Clones were sequenced by immunoSEQ multiplex PCR, and TCRdb holds only the in-frame ones, with some missing. The top ten clones hold around 1.5% of a sample with a few thousand clones, more than 65% of them seen once. The specimen was CXCR5+ CD38- circulating T follicular helper cells from blood, collected on the day of influenza vaccination. Subset reported: circulating Tfh, non-naive CD4+CXCR5+PD-1+ (ICOS+CD38+ or ICOS-CD38-). The receptors were gathered from an adult who received the influenza vaccine.

The chain uses TRBV10-3 and TRBJ1-2; D possibly corresponds to TRBD1 (5 bases). The CDR3 is made up of 13 amino acids. V gave up 0 bases and J gave up 8 bases, with 10 bases separating them. CDR1 and CDR2 (germline): ENHRY, SYGVKD. DNA for the CDR3: TGTGCCATCAGTGAGTCGGGGCGTCTCGGCTACACCTTC. As protein: CAISESGRLGYTF.

V usage is TRBV20-1 and J usage is TRBJ2-3; D is undetermined. Germline V gives CDR1 DFQATT, CDR2 SNEGSKA (reference sequence). The CDR3 has 10 amino acids. Trimming took 1 base from V and 6 from J, leaving 2 bases between them. The CDR3 sequence: CSARADTQYF. The CDR3, as DNA: TGCAGTGCTAGAGCGGATACGCAGTATTTT.

This CDR3 reads CASRPTSGGTDTQYF. The DNA of the CDR3 is TGTGCCAGCAGGCCCACTAGCGGGGGGACGGATACGCAGTATTTT. The chain combines TRBV7-2 with TRBJ2-3; 12 bases agree with TRBD2. This CDR3 is 15 amino acids long. V gave up 6 bases and J gave up 6 bases; unmatched junction bases: 7. Germline lookup yields CDR1 SGHTA and CDR2 FQGNSA.

The chain combines TRBV7-2 with TRBJ1-2; possibly TRBD1 for D (6 bases). The V gene's germline CDR1 is SGHTA and CDR2 FQGNSA. This CDR3 has 13 amino acids. With 6 bases removed from V and 2 bases from J, the gap between germline ends came to 10 bases. The CDR3 loop is CASRLQGNYGYTF. CDR3 nucleotides: TGTGCCAGCAGACTACAGGGAAACTATGGCTACACCTTC.

CDR3 region: CASSVGPTGISGNTIYF. In DNA, the CDR3 is TGTGCCAGCAGCGTCGGCCCCACAGGTATTTCTGGAAACACCATATATTTT. The V and J genes are TRBV9 and TRBJ1-3, with D possibly matching TRBD1 (5 bases). Trimming removed 2 bases at V and 1 base at J, with 16 bases between. The CDR3 has 17 amino acids. Per the germline V gene, CDR1 is SGDLS and CDR2 is YYNGEE.

The J gene is TRBJ1-2, the V gene TRBV4-3, with D possibly TRBD1 on 6 matching bases. In germline, CDR1 is LGHNA, CDR2 YSLEER. The CDR3 runs to 18 residues. The ends were cut back, 0 bases at V and 4 bases at J, with 21 bases in the middle. The CDR3 DNA follows: TGCGCCAGCAGCCAAGAATGGGCCGGGACACCTCTGGGCTATGGCTACACCTTC. Amino acid sequence: CASSQEWAGTPLGYGYTF.

The chain recombines TRBV7-2 with TRBJ2-2; tentative D call: TRBD1 (6 bases). V shed 5 bases and J shed 7 bases, with 8 bases lying between them. CDR1 SGHTA and CDR2 FQGNSA come from the germline V gene. The CDR3 totals 12 residues. As DNA, the CDR3 is TGTGCCAGCAGCAAGGACAGCGGGGAGCTGTTTTTT. Protein sequence: CASSKDSGELFF.

The chain employs TRBV2 and TRBJ1-1; TRBD1 might be the D (5 bases). The V end lost 7 bases, the J end lost 4 bases, and 16 bases lay between the germline ends. The CDR3 length is 14 residues. Per the germline V gene, CDR1 is SNHLY and CDR2 is FYNNEI. CDR3 nucleotides: TGTGCCAGCACTGAGACCGACAGTTCCACTGAAGCTTTCTTT. It is translated as CASTETDSSTEAFF.

V is TRBV5-1 and J is TRBJ1-1; D remains ambiguous. Looked up from germline, CDR1 is SGHRS and CDR2 is YFSETQ. The V end lost 0 bases, the J end lost 1 base, and 4 bases lay between the germline ends. This CDR3 region has 13 residues. CDR3 in amino acids: CASSLEQNTEAFF. CDR3 bases: TGCGCCAGCAGCTTGGAGCAGAACACTGAAGCTTTCTTT.

V usage is TRBV10-3 and J usage is TRBJ2-1; 12 positions agree with TRBD2. CDR1 and CDR2 from the germline V gene are ENHRY and SYGVKD. V lost 7 bases and J lost 8; bases outside the gene matches: 9. This CDR3 has 15 amino acids. The CDR3 nucleotides read TGTGCCATCACCGCGACTAGCGGGGGAAACGATGAGCAGTTCTTC. Translating gives CAITATSGGNDEQFF.

A few counts support this clone. This chain links TRBV7-3 with TRBJ2-1, with D possibly being TRBD2 (6 bases). The V and J ends lost 3 bases and 6 bases respectively, with 12 bases between them. Germline V gene data show CDR1 as SGHTA and CDR2 as FQGTGA. This CDR3 is 14 amino acids long. The CDR3 reads CASSLGLSPNEQFF. CDR3 DNA: TGTGCCAGCAGCTTGGGACTGTCTCCCAATGAGCAGTTCTTC.